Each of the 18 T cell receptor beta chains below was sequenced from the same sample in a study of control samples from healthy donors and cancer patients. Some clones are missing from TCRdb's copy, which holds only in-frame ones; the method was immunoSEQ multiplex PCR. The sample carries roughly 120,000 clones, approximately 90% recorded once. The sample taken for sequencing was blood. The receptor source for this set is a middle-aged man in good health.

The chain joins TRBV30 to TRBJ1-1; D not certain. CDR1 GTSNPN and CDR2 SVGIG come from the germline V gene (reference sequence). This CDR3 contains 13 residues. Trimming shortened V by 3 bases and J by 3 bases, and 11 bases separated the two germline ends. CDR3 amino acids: CAWRDARDTEAFF. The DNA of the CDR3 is TGTGCCTGGAGGGATGCGAGAGACACTGAAGCTTTCTTT.

CDR3 in DNA: TGTGCCACCAGTGCCCTGACAGGAGACGGGGAGCTGTTTTTT. Translated: CATSALTGDGELFF. V gene TRBV24-1 combines with J gene TRBJ2-2; weak D call: TRBD1 (6 bases). V gave up 5 bases and J gave up 7 bases, with 13 bases separating them. The CDR3 totals 14 residues. In germline, CDR1 is KGHDR, CDR2 SFDVKD.

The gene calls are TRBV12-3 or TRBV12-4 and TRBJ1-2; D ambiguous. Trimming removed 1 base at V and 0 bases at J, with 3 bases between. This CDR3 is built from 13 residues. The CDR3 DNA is TGTGCCAGCAGTTTAGGTCCTAACTATGGCTACACCTTC. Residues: CASSLGPNYGYTF.

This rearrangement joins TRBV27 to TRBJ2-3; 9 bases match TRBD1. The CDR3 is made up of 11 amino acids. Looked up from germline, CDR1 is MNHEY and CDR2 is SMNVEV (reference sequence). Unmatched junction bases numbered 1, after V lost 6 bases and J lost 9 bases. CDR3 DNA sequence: TGTGCCAGCAGGGACAGGGGAACGCAGTATTTT. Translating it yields CASRDRGTQYF.

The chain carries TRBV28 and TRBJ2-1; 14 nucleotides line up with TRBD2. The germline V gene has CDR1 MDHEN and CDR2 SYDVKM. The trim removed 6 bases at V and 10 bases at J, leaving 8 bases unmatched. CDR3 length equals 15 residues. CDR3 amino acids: CASSPLGLAGAEQFF. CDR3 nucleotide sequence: TGTGCCAGCAGCCCCCTGGGACTAGCGGGGGCCGAGCAGTTCTTC.

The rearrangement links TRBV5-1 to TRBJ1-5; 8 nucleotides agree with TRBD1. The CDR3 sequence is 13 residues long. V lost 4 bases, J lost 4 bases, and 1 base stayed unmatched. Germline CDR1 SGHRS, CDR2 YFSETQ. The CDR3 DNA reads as TGCGCCAGCAGCAGACAGGGGAATCAGCCCCAGCATTTT. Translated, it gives CASSRQGNQPQHF.

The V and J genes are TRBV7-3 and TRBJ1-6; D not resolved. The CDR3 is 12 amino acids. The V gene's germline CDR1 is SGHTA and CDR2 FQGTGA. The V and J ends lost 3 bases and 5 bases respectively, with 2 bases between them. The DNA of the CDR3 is TGTGCCAGCAGCTTGGATAATTCACCCCTCCACTTT. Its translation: CASSLDNSPLHF.

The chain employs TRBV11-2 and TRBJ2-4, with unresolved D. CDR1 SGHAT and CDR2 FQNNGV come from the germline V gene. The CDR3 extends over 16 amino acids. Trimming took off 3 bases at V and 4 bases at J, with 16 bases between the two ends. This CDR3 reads CASSFGSVQPKNIQYF. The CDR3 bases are TGTGCCAGCAGCTTTGGGTCTGTACAGCCAAAAAACATTCAGTACTTC.

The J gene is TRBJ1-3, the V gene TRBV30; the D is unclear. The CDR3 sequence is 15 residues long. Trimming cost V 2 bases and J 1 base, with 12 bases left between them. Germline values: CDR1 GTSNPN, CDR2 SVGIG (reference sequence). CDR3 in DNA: TGTGCCTGGAGTCCCCTGGGGAGTTCTGGAAACACCATATATTTT. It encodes CAWSPLGSSGNTIYF.

The CDR3 sequence: CASSQARGYEQYF. The CDR3 nucleotides are TGTGCCAGCAGCCAAGCTAGGGGCTACGAGCAGTACTTC. The chain combines TRBV14 with TRBJ2-7, with a tentative D call TRBD1 (5 bases). The CDR3 consists of 13 residues. V lost 1 base to trimming and J lost 3 bases, with 7 bases between them. From germline, CDR1 is SGHDN and CDR2 FVKESK.

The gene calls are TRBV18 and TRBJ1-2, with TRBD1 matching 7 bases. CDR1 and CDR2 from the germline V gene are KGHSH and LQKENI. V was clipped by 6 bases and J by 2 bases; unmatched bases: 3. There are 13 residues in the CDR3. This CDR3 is CASSRDSNYGYTF. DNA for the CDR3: TGTGCCAGCTCCAGGGACAGCAACTATGGCTACACCTTC.

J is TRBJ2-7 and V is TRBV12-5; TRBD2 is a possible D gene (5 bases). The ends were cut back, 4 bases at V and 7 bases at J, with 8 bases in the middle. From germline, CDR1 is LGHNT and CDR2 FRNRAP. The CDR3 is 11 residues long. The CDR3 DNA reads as TGTGCTAGTGGTTCGGGGAGAGAGCAGTACTTC. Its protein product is CASGSGREQYF. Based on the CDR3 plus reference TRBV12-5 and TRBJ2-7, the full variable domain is DARVTQTPRHKVTEMGQEVTMRCQPILGHNTVFWYRQTMMQGLELLAYFRNRAPLDDSGMPKDRFSAEMPDATLATLKIQPSEPRDSAVYFCASGSGREQYFGPGTRLTVT.

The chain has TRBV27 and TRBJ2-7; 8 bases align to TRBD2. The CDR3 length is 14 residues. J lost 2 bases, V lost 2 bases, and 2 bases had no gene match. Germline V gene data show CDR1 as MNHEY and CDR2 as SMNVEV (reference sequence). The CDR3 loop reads CASSLTGGPYEQYF. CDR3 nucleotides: TGTGCCAGCAGTTTAACGGGGGGGCCCTACGAGCAGTACTTC.

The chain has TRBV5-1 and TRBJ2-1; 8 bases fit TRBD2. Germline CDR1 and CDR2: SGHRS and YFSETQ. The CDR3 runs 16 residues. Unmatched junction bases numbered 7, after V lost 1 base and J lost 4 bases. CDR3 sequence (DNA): TGCGCCAGCAGCTTGAGCGGGGGAAGGGGATACAATGAGCAGTTCTTC. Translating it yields CASSLSGGRGYNEQFF.

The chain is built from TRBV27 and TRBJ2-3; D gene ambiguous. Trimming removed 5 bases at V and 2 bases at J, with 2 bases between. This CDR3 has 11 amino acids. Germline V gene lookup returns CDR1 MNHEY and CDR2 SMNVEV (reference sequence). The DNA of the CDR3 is TGTGCCAGCAGTAACACAGATACGCAGTATTTT. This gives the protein CASSNTDTQYF.

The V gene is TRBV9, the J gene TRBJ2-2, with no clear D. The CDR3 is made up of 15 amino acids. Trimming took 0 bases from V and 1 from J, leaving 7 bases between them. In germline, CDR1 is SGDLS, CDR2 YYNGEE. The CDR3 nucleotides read TGTGCCAGCAGCGTAGAAACCAGGAACACCGGGGAGCTGTTTTTT. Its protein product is CASSVETRNTGELFF.

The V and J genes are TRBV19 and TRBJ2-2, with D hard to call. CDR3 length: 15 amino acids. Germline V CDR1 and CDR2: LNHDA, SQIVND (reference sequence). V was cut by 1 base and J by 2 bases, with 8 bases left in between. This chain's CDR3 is CASSIGGRNTGELFF. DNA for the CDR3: TGTGCCAGTAGTATAGGAGGTCGAAACACCGGGGAGCTGTTTTTT. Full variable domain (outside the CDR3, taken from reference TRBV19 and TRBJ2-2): DGGITQSPKYLFRKEGQNVTLSCEQNLNHDAMYWYRQDPGQGLRLIYYSQIVNDFQKGDIAEGYSVSREKKESFPLTVTSAQKNPTAFYLCASSIGGRNTGELFFGEGSRLTVL.

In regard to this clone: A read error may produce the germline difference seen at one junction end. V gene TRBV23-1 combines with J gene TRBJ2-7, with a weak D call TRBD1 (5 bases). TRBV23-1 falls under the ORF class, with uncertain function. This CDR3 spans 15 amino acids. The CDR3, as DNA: TGCGCCAGCAGTGAATCCTCGACAGAGCCCTACGAGCAGTACTTC. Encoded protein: CASSESSTEPYEQYF.